This entry concerns a single T cell receptor beta chain. The antigen remains undetermined. Peripheral blood, together with lesional scalp punch biopsies, was collected from alopecia areata patients. These data are taken from a study of CD8+ T cells in alopecia areata. Extraction of RNA preceded its reverse transcription into cDNA, which served as the sequencing template. The table came from immunoSEQ multiplex PCR; TCRdb's copy has only in-frame clones and leaves some out. The sample yields more than 95,000 clones, roughly 50% seen once. The study, taken as a whole, reports: Against the mouse data, patients shared TCRs less clearly, possibly for HLA reasons. Clonality in lesional scalp, especially alopecia totalis/universalis, exceeded that of normal scalp.

The origin of this receptor is a human donor with alopecia areata. Sequenced material: NKG2D-low CD8+ T cells sorted from blood.

The CDR3 coding sequence is TGTGCCAGCAGCTTAGCGGGACACCCCTTCGAGCAGTACTTC. The encoded protein is CASSLAGHPFEQYF. V usage is TRBV7-9 and J usage is TRBJ2-7, with a tentative D call TRBD1 (6 bases). V dropped 0 bases and J dropped 6 bases, with 12 bases sitting between them. The CDR3 consists of 14 residues. Per the germline V gene, CDR1 is SEHNR and CDR2 is FQNEAQ (reference sequence).